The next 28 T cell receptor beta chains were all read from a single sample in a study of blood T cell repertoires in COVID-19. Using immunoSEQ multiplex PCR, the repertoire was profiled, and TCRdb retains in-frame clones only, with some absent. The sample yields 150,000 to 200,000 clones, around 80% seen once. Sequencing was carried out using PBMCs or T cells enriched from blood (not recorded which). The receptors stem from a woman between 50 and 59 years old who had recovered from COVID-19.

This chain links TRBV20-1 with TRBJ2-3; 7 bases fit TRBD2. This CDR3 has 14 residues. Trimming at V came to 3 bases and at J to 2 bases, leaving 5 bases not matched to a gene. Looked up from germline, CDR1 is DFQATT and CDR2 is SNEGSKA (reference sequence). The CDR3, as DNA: TGCAGTGCTAGTCTTGGGGGGGACACAGATACGCAGTATTTT. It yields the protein CSASLGGDTDTQYF.

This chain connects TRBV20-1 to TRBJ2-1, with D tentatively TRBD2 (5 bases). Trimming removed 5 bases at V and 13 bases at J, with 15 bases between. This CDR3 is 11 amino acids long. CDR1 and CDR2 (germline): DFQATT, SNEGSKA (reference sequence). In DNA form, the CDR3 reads TGCAGTGCTTTTAGCAGCGGCCCCCAGTTCTTC. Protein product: CSAFSSGPQFF.

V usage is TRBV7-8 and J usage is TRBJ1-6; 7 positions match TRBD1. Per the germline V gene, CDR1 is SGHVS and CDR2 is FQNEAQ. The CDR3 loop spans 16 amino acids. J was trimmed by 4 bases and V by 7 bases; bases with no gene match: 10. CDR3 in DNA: TGTGCCAGCAACCCAACGACGGGACAGTATAATTCACCCCTCCACTTT. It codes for CASNPTTGQYNSPLHF.

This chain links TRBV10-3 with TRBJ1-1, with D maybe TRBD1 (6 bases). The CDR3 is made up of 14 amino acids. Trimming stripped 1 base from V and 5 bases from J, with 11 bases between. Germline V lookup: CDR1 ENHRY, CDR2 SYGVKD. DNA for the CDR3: TGTGCCATCAGTGAGTTACGACAGGAAACTGAAGCTTTCTTT. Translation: CAISELRQETEAFF.

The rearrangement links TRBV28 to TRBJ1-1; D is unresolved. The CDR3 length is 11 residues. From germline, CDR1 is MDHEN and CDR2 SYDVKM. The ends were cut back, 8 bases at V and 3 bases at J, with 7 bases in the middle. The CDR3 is CASEEDTEAFF. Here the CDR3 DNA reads TGTGCCAGCGAGGAGGACACTGAAGCTTTCTTT.

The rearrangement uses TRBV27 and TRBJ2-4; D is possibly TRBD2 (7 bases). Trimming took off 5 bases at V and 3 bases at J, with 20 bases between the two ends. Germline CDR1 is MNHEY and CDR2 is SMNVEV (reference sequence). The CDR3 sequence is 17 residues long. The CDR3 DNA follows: TGTGCCAGCAGTCCCGCTCGAGGGGGGGGGCGCAAAAACATTCAGTACTTC. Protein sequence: CASSPARGGGRKNIQYF.

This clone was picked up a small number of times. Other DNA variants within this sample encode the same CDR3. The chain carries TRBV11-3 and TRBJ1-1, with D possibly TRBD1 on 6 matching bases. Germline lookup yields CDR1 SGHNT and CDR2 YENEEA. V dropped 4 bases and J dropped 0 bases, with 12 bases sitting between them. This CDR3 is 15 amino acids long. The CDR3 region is CASSSRTEMNTEAFF. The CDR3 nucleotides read TGTGCCAGCAGCTCCCGGACAGAGATGAACACTGAAGCTTTCTTT.

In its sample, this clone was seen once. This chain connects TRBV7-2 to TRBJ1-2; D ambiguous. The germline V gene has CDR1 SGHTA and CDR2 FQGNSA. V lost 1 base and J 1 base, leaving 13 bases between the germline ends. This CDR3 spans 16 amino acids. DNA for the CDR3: TGTGCCAGCAGCTTAGTTCGTCTTCGGGGTAACTATGGCTACACCTTC. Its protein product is CASSLVRLRGNYGYTF.

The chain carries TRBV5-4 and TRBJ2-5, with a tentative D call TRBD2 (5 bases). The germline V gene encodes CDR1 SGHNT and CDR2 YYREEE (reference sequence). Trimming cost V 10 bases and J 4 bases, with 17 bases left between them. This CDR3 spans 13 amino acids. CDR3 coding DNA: TGTGCCGCAGAAATCTCCGGAGGAGAGACCCAGTACTTC. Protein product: CAAEISGGETQYF.

CDR3 in amino acids: CASSVGQGLTETQYF. The CDR3 coding sequence is TGTGCCAGCAGCGTAGGTCAGGGACTCACCGAGACCCAGTACTTC. V is TRBV9 and J is TRBJ2-5; tentatively, D is TRBD2 (6 bases). The CDR3 extends over 15 amino acids. CDR1 is SGDLS, CDR2 YYNGEE, per germline. Between the trimmed V and J ends, which lost 0 bases and 5 bases, there was a span of 14 bases. The full variable domain, with the rest looked up from reference TRBV9 and TRBJ2-5, is DSGVTQTPKHLITATGQRVTLRCSPRSGDLSVYWYQQSLDQGLQFLIQYYNGEERAKGNILERFSAQQFPDLHSELNLSSLELGDSALYFCASSVGQGLTETQYFGPGTRLLVL.

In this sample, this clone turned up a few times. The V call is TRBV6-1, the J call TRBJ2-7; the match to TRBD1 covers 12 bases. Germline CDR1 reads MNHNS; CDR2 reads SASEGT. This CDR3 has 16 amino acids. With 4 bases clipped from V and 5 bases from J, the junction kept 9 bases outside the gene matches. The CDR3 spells CASSAGTGGVWNEQYF. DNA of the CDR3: TGTGCCAGCAGTGCCGGGACAGGGGGCGTGTGGAACGAGCAGTACTTC.

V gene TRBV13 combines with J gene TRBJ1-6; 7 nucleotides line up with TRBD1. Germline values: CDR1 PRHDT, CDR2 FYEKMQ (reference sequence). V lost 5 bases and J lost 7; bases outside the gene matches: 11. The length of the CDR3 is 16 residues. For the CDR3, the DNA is TGTGCCAGCAGCAAAAACTGGGACAGCGTGAATTCACCCCTCCACTTT. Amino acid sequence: CASSKNWDSVNSPLHF.

The CDR3 bases are TGTGCCAGCAGCTTGGTGGGTGGGGCAAAGAAAGCTTTCTTT. This codes for CASSLVGGAKKAFF. V usage is TRBV5-8 and J usage is TRBJ1-1; D is perhaps TRBD1 (5 bases). Germline lookup yields CDR1 SGHTS and CDR2 YDEGEE. V lost 0 bases and J 9 bases, leaving 15 bases between the germline ends. The CDR3 consists of 14 residues.

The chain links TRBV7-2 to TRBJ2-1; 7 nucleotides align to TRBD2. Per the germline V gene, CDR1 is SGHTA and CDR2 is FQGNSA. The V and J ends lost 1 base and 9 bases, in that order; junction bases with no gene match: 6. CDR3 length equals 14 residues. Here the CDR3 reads CASSLVSWGGEQFF. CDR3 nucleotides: TGTGCCAGCAGCTTAGTCTCTTGGGGGGGTGAGCAGTTCTTC.

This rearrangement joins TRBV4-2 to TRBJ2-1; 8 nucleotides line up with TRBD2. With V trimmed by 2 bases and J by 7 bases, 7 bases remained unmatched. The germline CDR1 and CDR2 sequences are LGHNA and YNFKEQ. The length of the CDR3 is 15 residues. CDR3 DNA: TGTGCCAGCAGCCAATCCGGGGGGGTCCGGAATGAGCAGTTCTTC. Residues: CASSQSGGVRNEQFF.

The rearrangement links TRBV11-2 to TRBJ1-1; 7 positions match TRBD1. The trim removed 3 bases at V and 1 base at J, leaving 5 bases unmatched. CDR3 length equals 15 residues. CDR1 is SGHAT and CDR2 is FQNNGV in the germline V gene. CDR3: CASSFRRGRNTEAFF. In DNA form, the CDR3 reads TGTGCCAGCAGCTTTCGGAGGGGGCGGAACACTGAAGCTTTCTTT.

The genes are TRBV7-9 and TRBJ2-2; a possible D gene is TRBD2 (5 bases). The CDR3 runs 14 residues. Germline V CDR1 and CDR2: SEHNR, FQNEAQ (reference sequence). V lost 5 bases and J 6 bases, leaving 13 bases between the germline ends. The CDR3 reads CASSPRGGAGELFF. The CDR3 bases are TGTGCCAGCAGCCCACGGGGTGGGGCCGGGGAGCTGTTTTTT.

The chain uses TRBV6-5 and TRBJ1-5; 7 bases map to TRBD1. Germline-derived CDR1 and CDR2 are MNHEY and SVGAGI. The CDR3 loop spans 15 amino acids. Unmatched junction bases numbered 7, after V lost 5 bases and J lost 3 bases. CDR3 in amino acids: CASSIGTAHNQPQHF. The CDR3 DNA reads TGTGCCAGCAGTATCGGGACAGCGCACAATCAGCCCCAGCATTTT.

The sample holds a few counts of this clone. The CDR3 reads CSVSREQGHNEQFF. The CDR3 nucleotides read TGCAGCGTTTCTAGGGAACAGGGACACAATGAGCAGTTCTTC. V gene TRBV29-1 combines with J gene TRBJ2-1; D may be TRBD1 (6 bases). V lost 5 bases to trimming and J lost 5 bases, with 16 bases between them. This CDR3 spans 14 amino acids. CDR1 is SQVTM, CDR2 ANQGSEA, per germline.

As DNA, the CDR3 is TGCGCCAGCAGCTTACAGGGAGAAACTAATGAAAAACTGTTTTTT. Translating gives CASSLQGETNEKLFF. The chain links TRBV5-1 to TRBJ1-4, with a tentative D call TRBD1 (6 bases). Germline V gene sequence: CDR1 SGHRS, CDR2 YFSETQ. This CDR3 has 15 residues. V lost 2 bases and J lost 1, with 9 bases in between.

CDR3 sequence reads: CASNTQDRAWEQFF. Here the CDR3 DNA reads TGTGCCAGCAACACCCAGGACAGGGCATGGGAGCAGTTCTTC. The chain joins TRBV7-9 to TRBJ2-1; 8 bases fit TRBD1. V trimming: 7 bases; J trimming: 10 bases; junction bases outside the gene matches: 12. This CDR3 region has 14 residues. Germline CDR1 SEHNR, CDR2 FQNEAQ (reference sequence).

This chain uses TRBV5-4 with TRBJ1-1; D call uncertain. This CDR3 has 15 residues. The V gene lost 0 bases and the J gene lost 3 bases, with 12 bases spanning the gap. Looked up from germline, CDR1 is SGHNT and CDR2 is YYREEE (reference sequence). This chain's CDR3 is CASSLEAGPYTEAFF. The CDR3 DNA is TGTGCCAGCAGCTTGGAGGCAGGCCCTTACACTGAAGCTTTCTTT.

The CDR3: CASSPDKNQPQHF. CDR3 nucleotide sequence: TGTGCCAGCTCACCGGACAAGAATCAGCCCCAGCATTTT. The chain is built from TRBV18 and TRBJ1-5; D is possibly TRBD1 (5 bases). The germline V and J ends were trimmed by 3 bases and 4 bases, with 7 bases remaining between them. CDR1 and CDR2 from the germline V gene are KGHSH and LQKENI. The CDR3 is 13 residues long.

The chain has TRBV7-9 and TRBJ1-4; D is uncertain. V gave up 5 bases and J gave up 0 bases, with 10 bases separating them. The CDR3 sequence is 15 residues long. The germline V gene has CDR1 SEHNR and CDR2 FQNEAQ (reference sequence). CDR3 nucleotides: TGTGCCAGCAGCCTCCCCCCGGCAACTAATGAAAAACTGTTTTTT. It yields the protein CASSLPPATNEKLFF.

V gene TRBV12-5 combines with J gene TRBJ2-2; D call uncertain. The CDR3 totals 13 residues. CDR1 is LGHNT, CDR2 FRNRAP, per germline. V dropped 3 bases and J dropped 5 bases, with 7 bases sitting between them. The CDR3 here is CASGFFITGELFF. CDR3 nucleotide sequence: TGTGCTAGTGGTTTCTTTATAACCGGGGAGCTGTTTTTT.

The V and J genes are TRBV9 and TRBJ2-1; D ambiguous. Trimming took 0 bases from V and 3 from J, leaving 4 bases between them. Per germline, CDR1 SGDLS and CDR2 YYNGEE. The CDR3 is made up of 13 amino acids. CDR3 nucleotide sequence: TGTGCCAGCAGCGTAGCAAACTACAATGAGCAGTTCTTC. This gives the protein CASSVANYNEQFF.

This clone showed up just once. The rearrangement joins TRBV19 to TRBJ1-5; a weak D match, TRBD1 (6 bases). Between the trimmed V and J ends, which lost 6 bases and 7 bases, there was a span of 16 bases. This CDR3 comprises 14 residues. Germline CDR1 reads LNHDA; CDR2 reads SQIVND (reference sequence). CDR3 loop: CASRTTGGWQPQHF. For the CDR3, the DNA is TGTGCCAGTAGGACGACGGGGGGCTGGCAGCCCCAGCATTTT.

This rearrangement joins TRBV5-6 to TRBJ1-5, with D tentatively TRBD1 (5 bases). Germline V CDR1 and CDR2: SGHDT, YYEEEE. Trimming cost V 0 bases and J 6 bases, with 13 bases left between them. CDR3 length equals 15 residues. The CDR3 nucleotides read TGTGCCAGCAGCTTGGGGGCTGGTAGGGGTCAGCCCCAGCATTTT. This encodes CASSLGAGRGQPQHF.